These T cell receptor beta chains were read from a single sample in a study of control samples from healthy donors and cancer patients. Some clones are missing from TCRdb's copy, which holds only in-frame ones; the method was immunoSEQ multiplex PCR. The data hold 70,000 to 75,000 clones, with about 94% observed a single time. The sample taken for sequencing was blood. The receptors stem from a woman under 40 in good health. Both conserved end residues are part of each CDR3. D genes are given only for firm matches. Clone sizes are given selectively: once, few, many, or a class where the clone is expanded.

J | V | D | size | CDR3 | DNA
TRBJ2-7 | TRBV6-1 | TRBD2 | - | CASSEGGSGGYEQYF | TGTGCCAGCAGTGAAGGCGGTAGCGGGGGGTACGAGCAGTACTTC
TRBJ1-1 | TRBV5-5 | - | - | CASSLAESNTEAFF | TGTGCCAGCAGCTTGGCAGAATCGAACACTGAAGCTTTCTTT
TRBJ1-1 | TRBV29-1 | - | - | CSVGGLNTEAFF | TGCAGCGTTGGGGGACTGAACACTGAAGCTTTCTTT
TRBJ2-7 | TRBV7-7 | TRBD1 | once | CASSWVQGDEQYF | TGTGCTAGCAGCTGGGTACAGGGGGACGAGCAGTACTTC
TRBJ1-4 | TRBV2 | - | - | CASGTGLGFEKLFF | TGTGCCAGCGGAACAGGCCTGGGTTTTGAAAAACTGTTTTTT
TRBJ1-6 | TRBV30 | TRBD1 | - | CACNPGTGNSPLHF | TGTGCCTGTAACCCCGGGACAGGGAATTCACCCCTCCACTTT
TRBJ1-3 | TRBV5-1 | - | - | CASSLARGSHTIYF | TGCGCCAGCAGCTTGGCCCGAGGCAGCCACACCATATATTTT
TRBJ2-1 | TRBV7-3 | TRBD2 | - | CASSSPSGVNNEQFF | TGTGCCAGCAGCTCTCCAAGCGGGGTTAACAATGAGCAGTTCTTC
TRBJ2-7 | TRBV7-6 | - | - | CASSLDVGFSYEQYF | TGTGCCAGCAGCTTAGATGTCGGGTTTTCCTACGAGCAGTACTTC
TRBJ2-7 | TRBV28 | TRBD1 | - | CASSSTPGTGAPYEQYF | TGTGCCAGCAGTTCAACGCCCGGGACAGGGGCCCCCTACGAGCAGTACTTC
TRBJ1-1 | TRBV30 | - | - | CAWSRWGGTEAFF | TGTGCCTGGAGTCGGTGGGGAGGGACTGAAGCTTTCTTT
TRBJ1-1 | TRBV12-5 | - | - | CASGLVLGAGATEAFF | TGTGCTAGTGGTTTGGTATTGGGGGCTGGGGCCACTGAAGCTTTCTTT
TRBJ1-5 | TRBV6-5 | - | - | CASRLGGMSNQPQHF | TGTGCCAGCAGGTTAGGGGGGATGAGCAATCAGCCCCAGCATTTT
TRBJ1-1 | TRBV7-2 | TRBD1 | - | CASSLGPGGYPEAFF | TGTGCCAGCAGCTTAGGACCAGGGGGCTACCCAGAAGCTTTCTTT
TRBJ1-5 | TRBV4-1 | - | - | CASSRVAWGPQHF | TGCGCCAGCAGCCGGGTCGCTTGGGGCCCCCAGCATTTT
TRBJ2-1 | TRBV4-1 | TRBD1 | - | CASSQHRGQGSNEQFF | TGCGCCAGCAGCCAACACAGGGGGCAGGGCTCCAATGAGCAGTTCTTC
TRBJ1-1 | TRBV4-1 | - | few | CASSRAGEAFF | TGCGCCAGTTCGAGGGCTGGTGAAGCTTTCTTT
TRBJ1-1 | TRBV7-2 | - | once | CASSLGQWNTEAFF | TGTGCCAGCAGCTTAGGACAGTGGAACACTGAAGCTTTCTTT
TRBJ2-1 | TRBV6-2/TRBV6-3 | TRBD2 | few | CASSYSPPSGIYNEQFF | TGTGCCAGCAGTTACTCACCGCCTAGCGGGATCTACAATGAGCAGTTCTTC
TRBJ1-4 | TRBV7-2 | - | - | CASSLGPGRDEKLFF | TGTGCCAGCAGCTTAGGTCCGGGGCGTGATGAAAAACTGTTTTTT
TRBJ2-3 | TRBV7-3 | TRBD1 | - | CASSTSTGAGTDTQYF | TGTGCCAGCAGCACGTCAACAGGGGCAGGTACAGATACGCAGTATTTT
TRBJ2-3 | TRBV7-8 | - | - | CASSIRGGFSTDTQYF | TGTGCCAGCAGCATTCGTGGTGGGTTTAGCACAGATACGCAGTATTTT
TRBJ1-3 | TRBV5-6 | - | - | CASSLRGDNSGNTIYF | TGTGCCAGCAGCTTGCGGGGGGACAACTCTGGAAACACCATATATTTT
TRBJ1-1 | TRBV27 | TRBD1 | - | CANIQGHTEAFF | TGTGCCAACATACAGGGGCACACTGAAGCTTTCTTT
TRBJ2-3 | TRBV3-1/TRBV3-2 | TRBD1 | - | CASSHGWDRGEDTQYF | TGTGCCAGCAGCCATGGATGGGACAGGGGGGAAGATACGCAGTATTTT
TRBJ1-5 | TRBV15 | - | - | CATSRSNQPQHF | TGTGCCACCAGCAGGAGCAATCAGCCCCAGCATTTT
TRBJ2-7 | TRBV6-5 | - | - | CASSYSTGPYEQYF | TGTGCCAGCAGTTACTCGACAGGCCCATACGAGCAGTACTTC
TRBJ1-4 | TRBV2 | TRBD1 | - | CASSEASTGGSEKLFF | TGTGCCAGCAGTGAAGCTTCGACAGGGGGGTCTGAAAAACTGTTTTTT
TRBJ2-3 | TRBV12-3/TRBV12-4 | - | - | CASSRFTDTQYF | TGTGCCAGCAGTCGGTTCACAGATACGCAGTATTTT
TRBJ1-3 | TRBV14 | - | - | CASSRQPILSSTGNTIYF | TGTGCCAGCAGCCGACAACCTATATTGTCCTCAACTGGAAACACCATATATTTT
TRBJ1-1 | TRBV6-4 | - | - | CASSAGTTF | TGTGCCAGCAGTGCCGGGACAACCTTT
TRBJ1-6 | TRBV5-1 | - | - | CASNVGGFASPLHF | TGCGCCAGCAACGTCGGGGGGTTTGCGTCACCCCTCCACTTT
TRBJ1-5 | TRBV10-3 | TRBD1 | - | CAISPRQGGQPQHF | TGTGCCATCAGTCCCCGACAGGGCGGACAGCCCCAGCATTTT
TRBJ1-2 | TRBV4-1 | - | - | CASSQGAGADGYTF | TGCGCCAGCAGCCAAGGGGCAGGGGCGGATGGCTACACCTTC
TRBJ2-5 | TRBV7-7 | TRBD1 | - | CASSSGTGGVKTQYF | TGTGCTAGCAGCTCCGGGACAGGGGGCGTAAAGACCCAGTACTTC
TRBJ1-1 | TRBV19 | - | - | CASRARTVNTEAFF | TGTGCCAGTAGGGCACGGACAGTGAACACTGAAGCTTTCTTT
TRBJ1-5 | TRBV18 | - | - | CASSPPGDQPQHF | TGTGCCAGCTCACCACCGGGGGATCAGCCCCAGCATTTT
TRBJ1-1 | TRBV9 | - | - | CASSPSGRVNTEAFF | TGTGCCAGCAGCCCTTCCGGAAGAGTGAACACTGAAGCTTTCTTT
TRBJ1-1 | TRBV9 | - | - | CASSDRPGERTNTEAFF | TGTGCCAGCAGCGATCGTCCCGGGGAACGGACGAACACTGAAGCTTTCTTT
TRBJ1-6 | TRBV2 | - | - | CASSGLRTRSYNSPLHF | TGTGCCAGCAGTGGCCTACGGACTCGGAGCTATAATTCACCCCTCCACTTT
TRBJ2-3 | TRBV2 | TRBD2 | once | CASTSGLARHTDTQYF | TGTGCCAGCACCTCCGGACTAGCGAGGCATACAGATACGCAGTATTTT
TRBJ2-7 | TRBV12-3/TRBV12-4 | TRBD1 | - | CASSFGTVYEQYF | TGTGCCAGCAGTTTCGGGACAGTCTACGAGCAGTACTTC
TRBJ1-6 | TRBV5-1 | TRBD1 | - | CASSTTGTGDSFNSPLHF | TGCGCCAGCAGCACAACCGGGACAGGCGATTCCTTTAATTCACCCCTCCACTTT
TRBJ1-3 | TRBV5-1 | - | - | CASSNSPQGFSGNTIYF | TGCGCCAGCAGCAACTCACCCCAGGGTTTCTCTGGAAACACCATATATTTT
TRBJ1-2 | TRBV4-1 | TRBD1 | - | CASSQAGRRGLISYTF | TGCGCCAGCAGCCAAGCCGGGCGCAGGGGGCTCATCAGCTACACCTTC
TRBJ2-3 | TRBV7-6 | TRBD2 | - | CASRKGTSAGTDTQYF | TGTGCCAGCAGAAAAGGGACTAGCGCGGGCACAGATACGCAGTATTTT
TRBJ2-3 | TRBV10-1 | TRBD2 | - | CASSESSGGASAQYF | TGCGCCAGCAGTGAGTCTAGCGGGGGGGCCTCTGCGCAGTATTTT
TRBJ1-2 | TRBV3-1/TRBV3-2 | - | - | CASSLGPGGGGGYTF | TGTGCCAGCAGCCTCGGGCCTGGGGGGGGAGGAGGCTACACCTTC
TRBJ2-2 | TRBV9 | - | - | CASEEQNTGELFF | TGTGCCAGCGAGGAGCAGAACACCGGGGAGCTGTTTTTT
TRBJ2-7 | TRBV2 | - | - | CASGDSSYEQYF | TGTGCCAGCGGCGACAGCTCCTACGAGCAGTACTTC